This TCR beta chain was documented in a study of T cell responses to AZD1222 COVID-19 vaccine. On this clone itself: What it binds is not known.

General study findings and limits: White British ancestry dominated among donors, who included more females, and clonal diversity was possibly underestimated. Reportedly, nearly half of unique spike TCRs recognized epitopes outside B.1.351/B.1.1.7 mutations.

Libraries were prepared by immunoSEQ multiplex PCR; TCRdb keeps only in-frame clonotypes and omits some of them. The sample comprises more than 150,000 clones, 85% to 95% of which are singletons, and roughly 1.5% rests with the top ten. CDR3 length: 14 residues. The germline gives CDR1 MNHNY, CDR2 SVGAGI (reference sequence). V lost 6 bases, J lost 1 base, and 12 bases lay in between. The chain recombines TRBV6-6 with TRBJ1-1, with D hard to call. This TCR was sampled from an adult who received the AZD1222 COVID-19 vaccine. The starting material was peripheral blood, obtained 28 days after the second AZD1222 dose. CDR3: CASSLPTGNTEAFF. The CDR3 DNA is TGTGCCAGCAGCCTCCCGACGGGGAACACTGAAGCTTTCTTT.